This TCR beta chain was recovered during a study of vaccination and CD4 T cells after COVID-19. Treatment in this sample: approximately nine-day PBMC culture with coronavirus spike peptide pools or control peptides (ViraFEST assay). Pre-COVID-19 pandemic sampling (2011-2018) yielded the unexposed donor's CD4+ T cells. Alongside approximately 10 IU/ml IL-2 and roughly 9.9 ug/ml peptide pools, PBMCs were cultured at two million per well. Fresh IL-2 medium replaced half the culture medium on days 3 and 7. Germline CDR1 and CDR2: SGHDN and FVKESK. CDR3 length: 16 amino acids. V was clipped by 3 bases and J by 0 bases; unmatched bases: 7. The Oncomine TCR Beta short-read assay was applied to DNA of cultured CD4+ T cells. The authors extracted genomic DNA from cultured CD4+ T cells. From the PCR reads, TCRdb called clonotypes with MiXCR, one entry per CDR3 protein. The sample includes approximately 7,100 distinct CDR3 sequences, approximately 53% seen only once; the top ten take 20% to 30%.

Notes on this clonotype: Its specificity is unknown.

The chain combines TRBV14 with TRBJ2-7, with 8 bases fitting TRBD2. The clonotype comes from a human donor in good health. Input material: CD4+ T cells from blood, cultured in vitro. The CDR3: CASSHMSGGDSYEQYF. The CDR3 bases are TGTGCCAGCAGCCACATGAGCGGGGGAGACTCCTACGAGCAGTACTTC.